This T cell receptor beta chain was documented in a study of OX40 agonist ivuxolimab in advanced cancers. Overall study: Ivuxolimab doses were 0.01, 0.1, 0.3, 1.5, 3 or 10 mg/kg every 2 weeks. Males comprised around four fifths of the group, whose mean age was about 62 years (range roughly 20 to 90).

A note on this clone: Its antigen is as yet unknown.

Sequencing was performed with immunoSEQ multiplex PCR; in TCRdb, only in-frame clones are kept and a portion is missing. The profile covers about 69,000 clones, with 84% appearing a single time and 7.9% taken by the ten largest. Notes on the study in general: The antigen specificity of the peripheral T cells (those that were expanded) was not determined.

The CDR3 has 14 amino acids. The V end lost 2 bases, the J end lost 8 bases, and 18 bases lay between the germline ends. CDR1 is GTSNPN and CDR2 is SVGIG in the germline V gene (reference sequence). The chain is built from TRBV30 and TRBJ1-2; D uncertain. The sequencing here drew on CD4+ or CD8+ T cells sorted from blood, taken in a trial of the OX40 agonist ivuxolimab. The receptor was derived from an adult with an advanced solid tumor such as melanoma, head and neck, liver or kidney cancer. In DNA form, the CDR3 reads TGTGCCTGGAGTAGAGGGCAGCCGTTGGGGGGCTACACCTTC. Translating gives CAWSRGQPLGGYTF.